The 22 T cell receptor beta chains presented below share a single source sample, sequenced in a study of Ad26.COV2.S vaccination and SARS-CoV-2 variants. Treatment noted: about 20 received Ad26.COV2.S at low or high dose, single or two shots; roughly five received placebo; per-sample allocation not given. Samples analyzed were those drawn on day 63 after the first vaccine or placebo injection. Produced via immunoSEQ multiplex PCR; TCRdb's table is partial and in-frame only. The table records some 320,000 clones, around four fifths of them present only once. The sequencing used peripheral blood, collected in a trial of Ad26.COV2.S vaccine versus placebo. The receptors shown here come from a person between 18 and 65 years old who received the Ad26.COV2.S COVID-19 vaccine or a placebo.

This clone was counted a few times. The rearrangement joins TRBV6-5 to TRBJ2-3; D is unclear. The CDR3 has 13 amino acids. Germline assignment: CDR1 MNHEY and CDR2 SVGAGI. V shed 8 bases and J shed 5 bases, with 14 bases lying between them. The CDR3, as DNA: TGTGCCAGCGCCCCGCGCGCTGGAGATACGCAGTATTTT. As protein: CASAPRAGDTQYF.

The chain employs TRBV21-1 and TRBJ2-7. TRBV21-1 is an annotated pseudogene. The CDR3 has 15 residues. The CDR3 spells CASSKGPRAAYEQYF. The CDR3 DNA reads as TGTGCCAGCAGCAAAGGGCCTAGGGCCGCCTACGAGCAGTACTTC.

The chain recombines TRBV12-5 with TRBJ1-2; D gene unclear. Germline lookup yields CDR1 LGHNT and CDR2 FRNRAP. V shed 2 bases and J shed 5 bases, with 12 bases lying between them. The CDR3 is 14 amino acids. The CDR3 region is CASGLSGGNYGYTF. DNA of the CDR3: TGTGCTAGTGGTTTGTCGGGAGGGAATTATGGCTACACCTTC.

The rearrangement joins TRBV11-2 to TRBJ2-1, with D possibly TRBD2 on 6 matching bases. Trimming stripped 6 bases from V and 0 bases from J, with 15 bases between. The CDR3 runs to 16 residues. Germline V gene lookup returns CDR1 SGHAT and CDR2 FQNNGV. CDR3 sequence reads: CASRGTVHSSYNEQFF. The CDR3 nucleotides are TGTGCCAGCAGGGGGACTGTACATAGCTCCTACAATGAGCAGTTCTTC.

This chain joins TRBV7-3 and TRBJ2-3; 8 bases are a match to TRBD2. The V gene end was trimmed by 3 bases and the J gene end by 8 bases; junction bases not matched to a gene: 10. CDR3 length: 15 amino acids. Germline CDR1 SGHTA, CDR2 FQGTGA. The CDR3 DNA follows: TGTGCCAGCAGCTTCAGCCCTAGCGGGTTGGGTACGCAGTATTTT. Its translation: CASSFSPSGLGTQYF.

The chain carries TRBV5-1 and TRBJ2-5, with 9 bases fitting TRBD1. J was trimmed by 2 bases and V by 4 bases; bases with no gene match: 3. From germline, CDR1 is SGHRS and CDR2 YFSETQ. CDR3 length: 14 amino acids. CDR3 bases: TGCGCCAGCAGCCCCGGACAGGGGCAAGAGACCCAGTACTTC. Its protein product is CASSPGQGQETQYF.

This clone has only one observation. The chain carries TRBV7-3 and TRBJ2-1, with 10 bases lining up with TRBD2. Trimming took 5 bases from V and 7 from J; bases not matched to a gene: 8. The CDR3 totals 15 residues. Germline CDR1 SGHTA, CDR2 FQGTGA. The CDR3 DNA follows: TGTGCCAGCAGCCACAAGCGGGGGGGCCCTAATGAGCAGTTCTTC. Its translation is CASSHKRGGPNEQFF.

This chain uses TRBV6-5 with TRBJ2-1, with 8 nucleotides matching TRBD1. Germline CDR1 MNHEY, CDR2 SVGAGI. J gave up 7 bases and V 8 bases, and 1 base lay outside the gene matches. There are 11 residues in the CDR3. CDR3 region: CASGTGNEQFF. The CDR3 bases are TGTGCCAGCGGGACAGGAAATGAGCAGTTCTTC.

The V gene is TRBV2, the J gene TRBJ1-1; possibly TRBD1 for D (6 bases). V gave up 7 bases and J gave up 9 bases, with 15 bases separating them. Germline V gives CDR1 SNHLY, CDR2 FYNNEI. CDR3 length: 12 residues. CDR3 in DNA: TGTGCCAGCATGGGGGCGCAGGATAAAGCTTTCTTT. Its protein product is CASMGAQDKAFF.

The chain is built from TRBV18 and TRBJ1-2; 8 bases map to TRBD1. The CDR3 consists of 14 residues. Losses at the gene ends were 3 bases for V and 4 bases for J; bases not matched to a gene: 4. Germline-derived CDR1 and CDR2 are KGHSH and LQKENI. This CDR3 is CASSPGQERYGYTF. For the CDR3, the DNA is TGTGCCAGCTCACCGGGACAGGAACGCTATGGCTACACCTTC.

V usage is TRBV5-4 and J usage is TRBJ2-3, with D unresolved. Trimming took off 6 bases at V and 7 bases at J, with 18 bases between the two ends. The CDR3 runs to 14 residues. Germline lookup yields CDR1 SGHNT and CDR2 YYREEE (reference sequence). The CDR3 region is CASNPERLTHTQYF. The DNA of the CDR3 is TGTGCCAGCAACCCGGAACGGTTAACACATACGCAGTATTTT. The full variable domain, in which reference TRBV5-4 and TRBJ2-3 provide the parts outside the CDR3, is ETGVTQSPTHLIKTRGQQVTLRCSSQSGHNTVSWYQQALGQGPQFIFQYYREEENGRGNFPPRFSGLQFPNYSSELNVNALELDDSALYLCASNPERLTHTQYFGPGTRLTVL.

The V gene is TRBV5-1, the J gene TRBJ2-3; 10 positions agree with TRBD2. Trimming removed 0 bases from V and 1 base from J; junction bases left unmatched: 14. This CDR3 region has 20 residues. CDR1 and CDR2 from the germline V gene are SGHRS and YFSETQ. In DNA, the CDR3 is TGCGCCAGCAGCTTGGCCGACCTAGCGGGGGCCTTTAGGGGCACAGATACGCAGTATTTT. It codes for CASSLADLAGAFRGTDTQYF.

This chain joins TRBV2 and TRBJ2-4, with 7 bases lining up with TRBD1. V lost 1 base, J lost 0 bases, and 9 bases stayed unmatched. Germline V CDR1 and CDR2: SNHLY, FYNNEI. This CDR3 region has 18 residues. In DNA form, the CDR3 reads TGTGCCAGCAGTGAAGTGGCAGGGGGAAATATAGCCAAAAACATTCAGTACTTC. Its protein is CASSEVAGGNIAKNIQYF.

The chain uses TRBV7-3 and TRBJ2-3; D is ambiguous. V lost 4 bases, J lost 6 bases, and 17 bases lay in between. This CDR3 is built from 15 residues. Per the germline V gene, CDR1 is SGHTA and CDR2 is FQGTGA. In DNA, the CDR3 is TGTGCCAGCAGCTCGCTAGGGTCCGGTGTGGATACGCAGTATTTT. Its translation is CASSSLGSGVDTQYF.

The chain is built from TRBV15 and TRBJ1-2, with D perhaps TRBD1 (5 bases). From germline, CDR1 is LNHNV and CDR2 YYDKDF (reference sequence). V was pared by 0 bases and J by 7 bases, with 12 bases between. There are 14 residues in the CDR3. Written as DNA, the CDR3 is TGTGCCACCAGCAGAGATCGGGACTGGTCTGGCTACACCTTC. Its translation: CATSRDRDWSGYTF.

This chain connects TRBV11-3 to TRBJ2-3; TRBD1 matches at 7 bases. The V segment lost 6 bases and the J segment 0 bases; nucleotides outside the gene matches: 12. The CDR3 sequence is 17 residues long. CDR1 and CDR2 (germline): SGHNT, YENEEA. This CDR3 is CASRESTGVASTDTQYF. DNA of the CDR3: TGTGCCAGCAGGGAGTCCACAGGGGTTGCTAGCACAGATACGCAGTATTTT.

The chain combines TRBV19 with TRBJ1-5; D is possibly TRBD1 (6 bases). Germline V gene lookup returns CDR1 LNHDA and CDR2 SQIVND (reference sequence). V dropped 9 bases and J dropped 0 bases, with 15 bases sitting between them. The CDR3 length is 15 residues. DNA of the CDR3: TGTGCCAGCCTAAGGGGGGCGGATAGCAATCAGCCCCAGCATTTT. Translating gives CASLRGADSNQPQHF.

This chain connects TRBV19 to TRBJ1-2; D is unclear. This CDR3 is built from 14 residues. The germline V gene has CDR1 LNHDA and CDR2 SQIVND (reference sequence). V was trimmed by 3 bases and J by 2 bases, leaving 10 bases between them. This CDR3 is CASSIRAGNYGYTF. The CDR3 DNA follows: TGTGCCAGTAGTATCAGAGCTGGGAACTATGGCTACACCTTC. The variable domain in full, with the rest retrieved from reference TRBV19 and TRBJ1-2, is DGGITQSPKYLFRKEGQNVTLSCEQNLNHDAMYWYRQDPGQGLRLIYYSQIVNDFQKGDIAEGYSVSREKKESFPLTVTSAQKNPTAFYLCASSIRAGNYGYTFGSGTRLTVV.

The chain uses TRBV30 and TRBJ1-5; a weak D match, TRBD1 (5 bases). Germline assignment: CDR1 GTSNPN and CDR2 SVGIG (reference sequence). V lost 5 bases to trimming and J lost 3 bases, with 17 bases between them. The CDR3 runs to 15 residues. The CDR3 loop reads CAWGHKKPHNQPQHF. Written as DNA, the CDR3 is TGTGCCTGGGGACATAAAAAACCTCACAATCAGCCCCAGCATTTT.

The chain is built from TRBV19 and TRBJ1-2; 8 bases are a match to TRBD1. The germline CDR1 and CDR2 sequences are LNHDA and SQIVND (reference sequence). The CDR3 contains 13 residues. V dropped 9 bases and J dropped 4; count of bases not matched to a gene: 7. The CDR3 loop reads CASSRDRTYGYTF. The CDR3 DNA is TGTGCCAGCAGCAGGGACAGGACCTATGGCTACACCTTC.

The chain combines TRBV7-6 with TRBJ1-1; D is unclear. Trimming stripped 2 bases from V and 0 bases from J, with 4 bases between. The CDR3 sequence is 13 residues long. CDR1 SGHVS and CDR2 FNYEAQ come from the germline V gene. CDR3 loop: CASSLFLNTEAFF. CDR3 DNA: TGTGCCAGCAGCTTATTCCTGAACACTGAAGCTTTCTTT.

The rearrangement joins TRBV6-5 to TRBJ2-5; 8 positions agree with TRBD1. The CDR3 consists of 12 residues. V was clipped by 6 bases and J by 9 bases; unmatched bases: 6. Germline CDR1 and CDR2: MNHEY and SVGAGI. CDR3 in DNA: TGTGCCAGCAGCTCCCCAGGGGGCCCCCAGTACTTC. This encodes CASSSPGGPQYF.